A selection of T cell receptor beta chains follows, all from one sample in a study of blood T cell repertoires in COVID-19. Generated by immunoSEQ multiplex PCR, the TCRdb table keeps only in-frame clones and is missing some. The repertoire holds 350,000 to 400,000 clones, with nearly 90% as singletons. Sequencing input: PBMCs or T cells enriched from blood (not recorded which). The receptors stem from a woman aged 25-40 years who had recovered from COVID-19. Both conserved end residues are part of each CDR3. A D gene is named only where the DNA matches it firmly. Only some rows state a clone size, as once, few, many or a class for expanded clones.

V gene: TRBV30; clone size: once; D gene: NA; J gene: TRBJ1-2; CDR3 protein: CAWSDYSGGNYGYTF; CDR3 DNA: TGTGCCTGGAGTGACTATTCTGGTGGTAACTATGGCTACACCTTC
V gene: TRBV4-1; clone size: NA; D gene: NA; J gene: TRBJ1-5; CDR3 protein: CASSPRLSGSGNQPQHF; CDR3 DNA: TGCGCCAGCAGCCCAAGACTTAGTGGTTCTGGCAATCAGCCCCAGCATTTT
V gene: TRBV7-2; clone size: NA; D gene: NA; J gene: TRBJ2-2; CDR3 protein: CASSSQGYTGELFF; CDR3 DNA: TGTGCCAGCAGCTCCCAGGGATACACCGGGGAGCTGTTTTTT
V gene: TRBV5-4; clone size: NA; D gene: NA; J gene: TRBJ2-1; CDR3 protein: CASSLAKVGVGEQFF; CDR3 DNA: TGTGCCAGCAGCTTGGCCAAAGTGGGAGTTGGTGAGCAGTTCTTC
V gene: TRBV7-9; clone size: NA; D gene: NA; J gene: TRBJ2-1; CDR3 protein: CANPGEGSNEQFF; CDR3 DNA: TGTGCCAACCCGGGAGAGGGATCCAATGAGCAGTTCTTC
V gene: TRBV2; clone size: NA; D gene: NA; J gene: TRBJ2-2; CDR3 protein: CATGGDTGELFF; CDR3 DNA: TGTGCCACCGGGGGAGACACCGGGGAGCTGTTTTTT
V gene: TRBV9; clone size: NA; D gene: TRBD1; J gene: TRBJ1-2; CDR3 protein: CASSVASGPRDRDSFDGYGYTF; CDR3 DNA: TGTGCCAGCAGCGTAGCCTCGGGGCCCCGGGACAGGGACTCTTTCGATGGCTATGGCTACACCTTC
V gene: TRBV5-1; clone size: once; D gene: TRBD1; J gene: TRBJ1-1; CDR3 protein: CASSVWGQGDFVTEAFF; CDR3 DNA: TGCGCCAGCAGTGTATGGGGACAGGGGGATTTCGTCACTGAAGCTTTCTTT
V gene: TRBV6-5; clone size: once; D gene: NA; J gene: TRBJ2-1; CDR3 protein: CASSLFGGRSYNEQFF; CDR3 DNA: TGTGCCAGCAGTTTATTCGGGGGTCGATCCTACAATGAGCAGTTCTTC
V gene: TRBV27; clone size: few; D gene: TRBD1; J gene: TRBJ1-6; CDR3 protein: CASRGQGYNSPLHF; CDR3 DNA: TGTGCCAGCAGGGGACAGGGGTATAATTCACCCCTCCACTTT
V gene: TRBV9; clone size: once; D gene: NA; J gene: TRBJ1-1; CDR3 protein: CASSVEEGLNTEAFF; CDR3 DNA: TGTGCCAGCAGCGTAGAGGAGGGCTTGAACACTGAAGCTTTCTTT
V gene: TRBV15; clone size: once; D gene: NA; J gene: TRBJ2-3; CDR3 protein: CATSARPDTQYF; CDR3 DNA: TGTGCCACCAGCGCTAGGCCAGATACGCAGTATTTT
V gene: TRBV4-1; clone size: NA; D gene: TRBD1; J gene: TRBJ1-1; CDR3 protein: CASSQNLAGGRKDTEAFF; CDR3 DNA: TGCGCCAGCAGCCAAAACCTGGCAGGGGGTCGTAAGGACACTGAAGCTTTCTTT
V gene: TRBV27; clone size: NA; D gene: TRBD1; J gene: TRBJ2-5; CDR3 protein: CASSFQGAPGETQYF; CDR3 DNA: TGTGCCAGCAGTTTCCAGGGGGCGCCGGGTGAGACCCAGTACTTC
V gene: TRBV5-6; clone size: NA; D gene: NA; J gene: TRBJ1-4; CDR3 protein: CASSRREWMGEKLFF; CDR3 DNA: TGTGCCAGCAGCCGCCGGGAGTGGATGGGCGAAAAACTGTTTTTT
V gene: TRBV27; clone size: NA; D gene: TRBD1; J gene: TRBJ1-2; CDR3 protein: CASRTGGHGYTF; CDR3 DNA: TGTGCCAGCAGGACAGGGGGCCATGGCTACACCTTC
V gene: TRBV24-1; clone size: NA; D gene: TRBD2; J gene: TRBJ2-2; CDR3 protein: CATSDLVGGAGELFF; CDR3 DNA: TGTGCCACCAGTGATTTGGTGGGGGGGGCCGGGGAGCTGTTTTTT
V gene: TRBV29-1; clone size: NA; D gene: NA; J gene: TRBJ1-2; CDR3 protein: CSGRQGGYGYTF; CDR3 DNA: TGCAGCGGGAGGCAGGGAGGCTATGGCTACACCTTC